The 16 T cell receptor beta chains reported below all come from one sample, sequenced in a study of metastatic and nonmetastatic thyroid tumors. Before thyroid surgery, none of the patients had received any treatment. MiXCR re-clonotyped the PCR reads for TCRdb. This sample has about 24,000 clones, with approximately 21% found just once. Sequenced: blood. These TCRs come from a male donor with papillary thyroid cancer or a benign thyroid nodule (not recorded which). Some clones in this sample may be carry-over from other donors' samples.

This clone was recorded many times. The chain joins TRBV20-1 to TRBJ2-3; TRBD1 aligns across 10 bases. The CDR3 covers 14 residues. With V trimmed by 4 bases and J by 5 bases, 6 bases remained unmatched. In germline, CDR1 is DFQATT, CDR2 SNEGSKA (reference sequence). CDR3 nucleotides: TGCAGTGCTACAGACAGGGGGCGGATAGATACGCAGTATTTT. It yields the protein CSATDRGRIDTQYF.

This clone was observed many times. The V gene is TRBV2, the J gene TRBJ2-1; 9 bases match TRBD2. The length of the CDR3 is 15 residues. With V trimmed by 2 bases and J by 5 bases, 4 bases remained unmatched. Germline V gives CDR1 SNHLY, CDR2 FYNNEI. Here the CDR3 DNA reads TGTGCCAGCAGTGAAAGCCTAGCGGGACACAATGAGCAGTTCTTC. Its protein is CASSESLAGHNEQFF.

This chain joins TRBV2 and TRBJ2-7; 13 bases map to TRBD2. V was pared by 11 bases and J by 7 bases, with 11 bases of the junction left unmatched. The CDR3 is made up of 14 amino acids. In germline, CDR1 is SNHLY, CDR2 FYNNEI. The CDR3 DNA reads TGTGCCGCGACTGCGACTAGCGGGAGGATGGAGCAGTACTTC. Its protein is CAATATSGRMEQYF.

This clone was seen at least ten times. The chain uses TRBV12-3 or TRBV12-4 and TRBJ2-1, with 9 bases matching TRBD1. The V gene end was trimmed by 3 bases and the J gene end by 1 base; junction bases not matched to a gene: 1. The CDR3 is 15 residues long. The DNA for the CDR3 is TGTGCCAGCAGTTTTGACAGGGGGTCCTACAATGAGCAGTTCTTC. It yields the protein CASSFDRGSYNEQFF.

This clone was seen repeatedly, ten times or more. The chain links TRBV19 to TRBJ2-3; D is tentatively TRBD1 or TRBD2 (5 bases each). The CDR3 is 11 residues long. The V gene's germline CDR1 is LNHDA and CDR2 SQIVND (reference sequence). Trimming removed 4 bases from V and 6 bases from J, with 5 bases in between. As DNA, the CDR3 is TGTGCCAGTAGTAGGGGGGATACGCAGTATTTT. This sequence encodes CASSRGDTQYF.

For this clone: The junction differs from germline at one of its ends, possibly a read error. The rearrangement joins TRBV11-2 to TRBJ2-2; 7 bases are shared with TRBD2. The germline V gene has CDR1 SGHAT and CDR2 FQNNGV. The CDR3 is 17 residues long. The CDR3 protein is CASSLRWGGKNTWELFF. In DNA, the CDR3 is TGTGCCAGCAGCTTACGATGGGGGGGGAAGAACACCTGGGAGCTGTTTTTT.

This clone occurred many times. Possible read error: a much larger clone is one base away. Different DNA sequences within this sample yield the same CDR3. The J gene is TRBJ2-3, the V gene TRBV5-1; D may be TRBD2 (6 bases). The CDR3 has 15 amino acids. Germline assignment: CDR1 SGHRS and CDR2 YFSETQ. CDR3 bases: TGCGCCAGCAGCTTGCCGGGAGAGGGCACGGATACGCAGTATTTT. Translation gives CASSLPGEGTDTQYF.

This chain connects TRBV7-8 to TRBJ2-5; D gene unclear. V was clipped by 1 base and J by 3 bases, with 9 bases between them. The CDR3 consists of 14 residues. Germline CDR1 reads SGHVS; CDR2 reads FQNEAQ. CDR3 sequence reads: CASSLGPSKETQYF. Written as DNA, the CDR3 is TGTGCCAGCAGCTTAGGTCCCTCGAAAGAGACCCAGTACTTC.

This clone came up many times. The rearrangement joins TRBV5-1 to TRBJ2-7, with 7 bases that match TRBD2. Germline trimming cut 4 bases from V and 4 bases from J; bases unmatched to any gene: 8. Per the germline V gene, CDR1 is SGHRS and CDR2 is YFSETQ. The CDR3 totals 14 residues. The CDR3 is CASSEAGVSYEQYF. CDR3 sequence (DNA): TGCGCCAGCAGCGAGGCGGGGGTGTCATACGAGCAGTACTTC.

This clone has at least ten counts. CDR3 DNA: TGTGCCAGCGGACGGGGGGACGAGCAGTACTTC. Protein sequence: CASGRGDEQYF. The V call is TRBV27, the J call TRBJ2-7; 7 nucleotides line up with TRBD2. CDR1 is MNHEY, CDR2 SMNVEV, per germline (reference sequence). The CDR3 spans 11 residues. The ends lost 8 bases at V and 5 bases at J; junction bases unmatched: 3.

This clone was detected many times. The V and J genes are TRBV5-6 and TRBJ2-5; 7 nucleotides match TRBD2. This CDR3 is built from 15 residues. Germline V gene lookup returns CDR1 SGHDT and CDR2 YYEEEE. V was pared by 0 bases and J by 4 bases, with 6 bases of the junction left unmatched. The CDR3 here is CASSLVASGRETQYF. Here the CDR3 DNA reads TGTGCCAGCAGCTTGGTGGCTAGCGGACGAGAGACCCAGTACTTC.

This clone was seen only a few times. The chain combines TRBV3-1 with TRBJ2-5; TRBD2 matches 11 bases. J gave up 5 bases and V 4 bases, and 3 bases lay outside the gene matches. The germline CDR1 and CDR2 sequences are LGHDT and YNNKEL (reference sequence). This CDR3 region has 14 residues. As DNA, the CDR3 is TGTGCCAGCAGCCCTATAGCGGGAGGGGAGACCCAGTACTTC. Protein product: CASSPIAGGETQYF.

This clone was observed at least ten times. V is TRBV5-6 and J is TRBJ1-2, with 7 bases identical to TRBD1. The CDR3 has 14 amino acids. Germline V lookup: CDR1 SGHDT, CDR2 YYEEEE. V trimming: 5 bases; J trimming: 1 base; junction bases outside the gene matches: 5. The CDR3 reads CASRYQGVNYGYTF. The CDR3 bases are TGTGCCAGCAGGTATCAGGGGGTTAACTATGGCTACACCTTC.

This clone was counted ten times or more. The V gene is TRBV12-5, the J gene TRBJ2-1; D is undetermined. The CDR3 spans 13 residues. V was cut by 6 bases and J by 8 bases, with 14 bases left in between. The germline gives CDR1 LGHNT, CDR2 FRNRAP. The CDR3: CASGNSPVDEQFF. CDR3 coding DNA: TGTGCTAGTGGGAACAGCCCTGTGGATGAGCAGTTCTTC.

V usage is TRBV5-4 and J usage is TRBJ2-7, with 10 bases identical to TRBD2. V lost 1 base, J lost 3 bases, and 16 bases stayed unmatched. CDR1 SGHNT and CDR2 YYREEE come from the germline V gene (reference sequence). The CDR3 runs to 19 residues. The CDR3 DNA is TGTGCCAGCAGCTTGTGTCCGCCGGGACTAGCGTGGGGGAACTACGAGCAGTACTTC. Translating it yields CASSLCPPGLAWGNYEQYF.

The V call is TRBV19, the J call TRBJ1-2, with D unresolved. The V gene's germline CDR1 is LNHDA and CDR2 SQIVND (reference sequence). V was cut by 5 bases and J by 2 bases, with 18 bases left in between. The CDR3 consists of 16 residues. In DNA, the CDR3 is TGTGCCAGTAGTGCAGATTCGGGTAGGCCCAACTATGGCTACACCTTC. It translates to CASSADSGRPNYGYTF.